This TCR beta chain was documented in a study of molecular identifiers for immune sequencing clone quantification. A single record per CDR3 protein comes from TCRdb applying MiXCR to the PCR reads. The data hold about 100,000 distinct CDR3 sequences, with over 30% observed a single time. Study-wide results and limits: Jurkat TCR RNA spiked in from one cell could reportedly be detected among around 920,000 naive cells. Effector cells had over 99% of their molecules in clones above 20 RNA copies, while naive cells had under 1%.

CDR1 is SEHNR and CDR2 is FQNEAQ in the germline V gene (reference sequence). The CDR3 sequence is 16 residues long. V was trimmed by 3 bases and J by 1 base, leaving 14 bases between them. In this sample, this clonotype turned up many times. What it binds is not known. The rearrangement links TRBV7-9 to TRBJ2-3; no reliable D call. The receptor comes from a human donor in good health. Some libraries in this study had Jurkat cell RNA spiked in. Material for sequencing was naive CD8+ T cells from blood, with Jurkat cell RNA spiked in. Subset denoted: FACS-sorted CD8+CD4-CCR7+CD45RA+ naive T cells. CDR3 nucleotide sequence: TGTGCCAGCAGCTTGAGCCCTCTAGAGCGCACAGATACGCAGTATTTT. It is translated as CASSLSPLERTDTQYF.